A single sample gave rise to the 21 T cell receptor beta chains below, sequenced in a study of early T cells in non-severe SARS-CoV-2 infection. MiXCR was run by TCRdb on the 5' RACE reads, yielding one entry per CDR3 protein. The sample lists 65,000 to 95,000 distinct CDR3 sequences, less than 15% seen once, with less than 20% in the top ten. This specimen was whole blood, taken at baseline. The receptors come from an adult who was a healthcare worker with PCR-confirmed SARS-CoV-2 infection or an uninfected control (not recorded which). The donor label of this sample is uncertain.

In its sample, this clonotype was seen a few times. The genes are TRBV14 and TRBJ2-5, with 7 bases lining up with TRBD1. The J segment lost 4 bases and the V segment lost 2 bases, leaving 7 bases of the junction unmatched. Germline V gene lookup returns CDR1 SGHDN and CDR2 FVKESK. The CDR3 has 15 residues. The CDR3 spells CASSQIWTGGETQYF. The CDR3 DNA reads TGTGCCAGCAGCCAAATTTGGACAGGCGGAGAGACCCAGTACTTC.

This sequence joins TRBV5-1 and TRBJ1-6, with 8 bases lining up with TRBD1. From germline, CDR1 is SGHRS and CDR2 YFSETQ. Unmatched junction bases numbered 8, after V lost 0 bases and J lost 9 bases. This CDR3 is 16 amino acids long. The CDR3 DNA is TGCGCCAGCAGCTTGGGCCAGGGGGCAGTGGTTTCACCCCTCCACTTT. Translating it yields CASSLGQGAVVSPLHF. The entire variable domain, with the rest obtained from reference TRBV5-1 and TRBJ1-6, is as follows: KAGVTQTPRYLIKTRGQQVTLSCSPISGHRSVSWYQQTPGQGLQFLFEYFSETQRNKGNFPGRFSGRQFSNSRSEMNVSTLELGDSALYLCASSLGQGAVVSPLHFGNGTRLTVT.

This clonotype was observed a handful of times. The CDR3 region is CASSLSRGQGQPQHF. The CDR3 DNA reads TGTGCCAGCAGCTTAAGCAGGGGGCAGGGGCAGCCCCAGCATTTT. The chain carries TRBV7-6 and TRBJ1-5; 8 positions match TRBD1. This CDR3 contains 15 residues. Unmatched junction bases numbered 7, after V lost 2 bases and J lost 7 bases. Germline V lookup: CDR1 SGHVS, CDR2 FNYEAQ.

For the CDR3, the DNA is TGTGCCAGCTCTCCCCCGAGGGACAGGAGTCCCTACGAGCAGTACTTC. Its translation: CASSPPRDRSPYEQYF. V gene TRBV18 combines with J gene TRBJ2-7, with 8 bases identical to TRBD1. The CDR3 extends over 16 amino acids. V shed 6 bases and J 2 bases; nucleotides not matched to a gene: 12. Germline V lookup: CDR1 KGHSH, CDR2 LQKENI.

This clonotype has a handful of counts. The chain combines TRBV3-1 with TRBJ2-1; the match to TRBD2 covers 8 bases. CDR3 length: 18 amino acids. V was pared by 0 bases and J by 7 bases, with 14 bases of the junction left unmatched. Germline-derived CDR1 and CDR2 are LGHDT and YNNKEL (reference sequence). The CDR3 DNA follows: TGTGCCAGCAGCCAAGATGGGTGGGCGGGAGGTCGCAGGAATGAGCAGTTCTTC. Its translation: CASSQDGWAGGRRNEQFF.

V is TRBV11-2 and J is TRBJ1-1; D is perhaps TRBD1 (5 bases). Trimming took 4 bases from V and 4 from J, leaving 16 bases between them. Germline assignment: CDR1 SGHAT and CDR2 FQNNGV. The CDR3 length is 15 residues. This chain's CDR3 is CASSSLRGYGTEAFF. The CDR3 coding sequence is TGTGCCAGCAGCTCCCTTCGGGGCTATGGCACTGAAGCTTTCTTT.

This clonotype was picked up a small number of times. The CDR3 DNA reads as TGTGCCAGCAGTTACCAGACTAGCGGGGCATTCAATGAGCAGTTCTTC. Its translation: CASSYQTSGAFNEQFF. The chain joins TRBV6-5 to TRBJ2-1; 11 nucleotides align to TRBD2. Trimming removed 2 bases from V and 6 bases from J; junction bases left unmatched: 6. From germline, CDR1 is MNHEY and CDR2 SVGAGI. The CDR3 is 16 residues long.

This clonotype was detected many times. This rearrangement joins TRBV6-2 or TRBV6-3 to TRBJ1-5; the match to TRBD1 covers 7 bases. This CDR3 spans 13 amino acids. Trimming at V came to 6 bases and at J to 7 bases, leaving 6 bases not matched to a gene. Germline V gives CDR1 MNHEY, CDR2 SVGEGT. In DNA, the CDR3 is TGTGCCAGCAGCCTTCGACAGGGCCAGCCCCAGCATTTT. It is translated as CASSLRQGQPQHF.

This clonotype was picked up a small number of times. The chain combines TRBV11-1 with TRBJ2-1; 8 nucleotides align to TRBD1. V lost 5 bases to trimming and J lost 2 bases; unmatched junction nucleotides: 8. CDR1 and CDR2 from the germline V gene are SGHAT and FQDESV (reference sequence). The CDR3 has 16 residues. The CDR3 reads CASSDQGAPPYNEQFF. For the CDR3, the DNA is TGTGCCAGCAGCGATCAGGGGGCGCCTCCCTACAATGAGCAGTTCTTC.

The rearrangement links TRBV9 to TRBJ2-3; 10 nucleotides line up with TRBD2. V was pared by 3 bases and J by 6 bases, with 4 bases of the junction left unmatched. Germline CDR1 is SGDLS and CDR2 is YYNGEE. The length of the CDR3 is 14 residues. The CDR3 nucleotides read TGTGCCAGCAGCGCTAGCGGGGGTTCGGATACGCAGTATTTT. This gives the protein CASSASGGSDTQYF.

This clonotype was detected only a few times. The chain joins TRBV29-1 to TRBJ1-2; D is possibly TRBD1 (5 bases). The CDR3 covers 12 residues. The germline V gene has CDR1 SQVTM and CDR2 ANQGSEA. Trimming cost V 8 bases and J 4 bases, with 14 bases left between them. The CDR3 here is CSFRDGFYGYTF. Written as DNA, the CDR3 is TGCAGCTTCCGGGACGGATTCTATGGCTACACCTTC.

The chain's CDR3 is CASFGDPTGPTNTEAFF. In DNA form, the CDR3 reads TGTGCCAGCTTTGGGGATCCGACAGGACCTACGAACACTGAAGCTTTCTTT. This chain uses TRBV7-9 with TRBJ1-1; weak D call: TRBD1 (6 bases). V gave up 8 bases and J gave up 1 base, with 23 bases separating them. The germline V gene encodes CDR1 SEHNR and CDR2 FQNEAQ (reference sequence). The CDR3 has 17 residues.

This clonotype was counted between two and nine times. J is TRBJ2-7 and V is TRBV6-1; 12 bases match TRBD2. CDR3 length: 15 amino acids. Germline CDR1 and CDR2: MNHNS and SASEGT. V gave up 4 bases and J gave up 3 bases; unmatched junction bases: 4. As DNA, the CDR3 is TGTGCCAGCAGTGTGCGACTAGCGGGAGTCTACGAGCAGTACTTC. This translates into CASSVRLAGVYEQYF.

Only a few counts were recorded for this clonotype. J is TRBJ2-3 and V is TRBV19; TRBD2 is a possible D gene (6 bases). The germline V gene encodes CDR1 LNHDA and CDR2 SQIVND (reference sequence). This CDR3 is 13 amino acids long. The V end lost 0 bases, the J end lost 6 bases, and 7 bases lay between the germline ends. The CDR3 spells CASSIEEGDTQYF. The CDR3 coding sequence is TGTGCCAGTAGTATAGAGGAGGGGGATACGCAGTATTTT.

This clonotype has at least ten counts. V gene TRBV10-3 combines with J gene TRBJ1-1; 7 bases fit TRBD1. Germline CDR1 ENHRY, CDR2 SYGVKD. Unmatched junction bases numbered 5, after V lost 3 bases and J lost 1 base. CDR3 size: 15 residues. CDR3 DNA: TGTGCCATCAGTGAAGGGACAGAGCCGAACACTGAAGCTTTCTTT. Residues: CAISEGTEPNTEAFF.

This clonotype was observed a handful of times. V and J are TRBV19 and TRBJ2-3, with 10 bases identical to TRBD2. Losses at the gene ends were 10 bases for V and 2 bases for J; bases not matched to a gene: 6. This CDR3 spans 14 amino acids. The V gene's germline CDR1 is LNHDA and CDR2 SQIVND (reference sequence). CDR3 DNA sequence: TGTGCCACCTGTAGCGGGGGGTTCACAGATACGCAGTATTTT. Amino acids: CATCSGGFTDTQYF.

This clonotype occurred many times. The chain has TRBV11-2 and TRBJ2-5; no firm D call. This CDR3 is 13 amino acids long. Germline CDR1 is SGHAT and CDR2 is FQNNGV. Trimming left V 2 bases short and J 1 base short, with 5 bases between. The CDR3, as DNA: TGTGCCAGCAGCTTAAGCTTCCAAGAGACCCAGTACTTC. This translates into CASSLSFQETQYF.

This clonotype is large (0.1 to 1%) in the sample. The rearrangement uses TRBV6-2 or TRBV6-3 and TRBJ1-1, with D hard to call. V was pared by 2 bases and J by 4 bases, with 5 bases between. The CDR3 is made up of 12 amino acids. CDR1 MNHEY and CDR2 SVGEGT come from the germline V gene. The CDR3 DNA sequence: TGTGCCAGCAGTTACGGACGCACTGAAGCTTTCTTT. This sequence encodes CASSYGRTEAFF.

This chain uses TRBV5-1 with TRBJ2-7; 9 bases line up with TRBD1. The trim removed 4 bases at V and 6 bases at J, leaving 5 bases unmatched. In germline, CDR1 is SGHRS, CDR2 YFSETQ. This CDR3 spans 13 amino acids. CDR3 DNA sequence: TGCGCCAGCAGCGGGGGACAGGGCGCCGAGCAGTACTTC. Translation: CASSGGQGAEQYF.

This clonotype showed up just a few times. The genes are TRBV27 and TRBJ2-3; 7 bases are a match to TRBD1. V trimming: 8 bases; J trimming: 2 bases; junction bases outside the gene matches: 10. The germline V gene encodes CDR1 MNHEY and CDR2 SMNVEV (reference sequence). This CDR3 region has 15 residues. The CDR3 region is CASGLTGTPTDTQYF. CDR3 in DNA: TGTGCCAGCGGATTGACAGGGACCCCCACAGATACGCAGTATTTT.

This clonotype came up a few times. This chain joins TRBV20-1 and TRBJ1-2; D is ambiguous. This CDR3 is 14 amino acids long. The germline gives CDR1 DFQATT, CDR2 SNEGSKA (reference sequence). Trimming pared 0 bases from V and 3 bases from J, leaving 11 bases between. Here the CDR3 DNA reads TGCAGTGCTAGAGACCCTCTGCGGGACTATGGCTACACCTTC. Amino acids: CSARDPLRDYGYTF.